The rows below give T cell receptor beta chains drawn from one sample of a study of blood T cells in healthy people across ages. One entry per CDR3 protein results from TCRdb running MiXCR on the 5' RACE reads. The repertoire holds 1.5 million to 2 million distinct CDR3 sequences, with about 50% as singletons. The sequencing sample was made of blood. These receptors were taken from a woman aged 35 to 49 in good health. Both conserved end residues are part of each CDR3. The D gene is left open where the match is weak. A clone size is listed for some rows: how often the clone was seen (once, few, many), or a class if it is expanded.

>TRBD1|TRBV6-5|few|TRBJ1-6
TGTGCCAGCAGTCAAAGGACAGGGGCGGTGGGATCACCCCTCCACTTT
CASSQRTGAVGSPLHF
>NA|TRBV5-1|NA|TRBJ2-1
TGCGCCAGCAGCTTGGACCCTAGCCAGGGGGGAAATGAGCAGTTCTTC
CASSLDPSQGGNEQFF
>NA|TRBV3-1|once|TRBJ2-3
TGTGCCAGCGGAACAGGATCTAGCACAGATACGCAGTATTTT
CASGTGSSTDTQYF
>NA|TRBV7-6|few|TRBJ2-7
TGTGCCAGCAGCAAGGACAGTCCTGGCGAGCAGTACTTC
CASSKDSPGEQYF
>TRBD2|TRBV5-1|NA|TRBJ2-7
TGCGCCAGCAGCTGGCGGGGGGCCGGTGGCAATGAGCAGTACTTC
CASSWRGAGGNEQYF
>TRBD1|TRBV20-1|NA|TRBJ2-1
TGCAGTGCTAGGCTCCGGGACAGGGGGCGAGGTGAGCAGTTCTTC
CSARLRDRGRGEQFF
>NA|TRBV6-9|NA|TRBJ1-4
TGTGCCAGCACAGTTTCCAGGGTAAAAGAAAAACTGTTTTTT
CASTVSRVKEKLFF
>NA|TRBV4-2|NA|TRBJ2-5
TGTGCCAGCAGCCAAGGCCCGGTTGGGGGCGCGCAGGAGACCCAGTACTTC
CASSQGPVGGAQETQYF
>NA|TRBV19|NA|TRBJ1-5
TGTGCCAGTAGCCGGGACTGGGATCAGCCCCAGCATTTT
CASSRDWDQPQHF
>TRBD2|TRBV14|NA|TRBJ2-1
TGTGAACGACAGCGGGAGCATGGTGAGCAGTTCTTC
CERQREHGEQFF
>NA|TRBV20-1|NA|TRBJ2-5
TGCAGTGCTACCAGACATGGGGTAGAGACCCAGTACTTC
CSATRHGVETQYF
>NA|TRBV20-1|NA|TRBJ2-5
TGCAGTGCTAGAATTTCCGCCAGGGGCTTCGAGACCCAGTACTTC
CSARISARGFETQYF
>NA|TRBV20-1|NA|TRBJ2-1
TGCAGTGCTAGTGGCAGGGGCGAAAGCTCCTACAATGAGCAGTTCTTC
CSASGRGESSYNEQFF
>NA|TRBV11-2|NA|TRBJ1-1
TGTGCCAGCAGCTTATCCGGGTTGGGCGTCACTGAAGCTTTCTTT
CASSLSGLGVTEAFF
>NA|TRBV4-3|NA|TRBJ2-3
TGCGCCAGCAGCCAAGATTGGTGGGCAGGCACAGATACGCAGTATTTT
CASSQDWWAGTDTQYF
>NA|TRBV20-1|NA|TRBJ2-7
TGCAGTGCTAATCCCCTACAGGGCTCCCTTGGGTACGAGCAGTACTTC
CSANPLQGSLGYEQYF
>NA|TRBV11-3|NA|TRBJ2-1
TGTGCCAGCAGCTCCCGGAGGGGGGGAGATGAGCAGTTCTTC
CASSSRRGGDEQFF
>TRBD1|TRBV28|few|TRBJ2-3
TGTGCCAGCAGATGGACAGGGATAACCGCGGATACGCAGTATTTT
CASRWTGITADTQYF
>NA|TRBV5-5|NA|TRBJ1-5
TGTGCCAGCAGCTTGATCGGGACGGTTAGCAATCAGCCCCAGCATTTT
CASSLIGTVSNQPQHF
>NA|TRBV28|NA|TRBJ1-2
TGTGCCAGCAACTCACAGGGCTATGGCTACACCTTC
CASNSQGYGYTF
>TRBD2|TRBV7-2|few|TRBJ2-7
TGTGCCAGCAGCTTAGGTGGGGGGAGGGGCTCCTCCTACGAGCAGTACTTC
CASSLGGGRGSSYEQYF
>TRBD2|TRBV5-1|few|TRBJ2-7
TGCGCCAGCAGCTTAAACCCTAGCGGGGGCTCCTACGAGCAGTACTTC
CASSLNPSGGSYEQYF
>NA|TRBV29-1|NA|TRBJ1-2
TGCAGCGTTGCTGCCGGGAGCGACTATGGCTACACCTTC
CSVAAGSDYGYTF
>NA|TRBV27|few|TRBJ2-3
TGTGCCAGCAGTTTACCACCCCCAGAAACGGATACGCAGTATTTT
CASSLPPPETDTQYF
>TRBD2|TRBV11-2|few|TRBJ2-7
TGTGCCAGCAGCGCCACTAGCGGGGGAGGCTACGAGCAGTACTTC
CASSATSGGGYEQYF
>TRBD2|TRBV7-9|NA|TRBJ2-5
TGTGCCAGCAGCAATAGCGGGGGGGCAGGAAAGACCCAGTACTTC
CASSNSGGAGKTQYF
>TRBD1|TRBV4-3|NA|TRBJ2-7
TGCACCAGCAGCCAGGCTACCGGGACAGGCTACGAGCAGTACTTC
CTSSQATGTGYEQYF
>NA|TRBV5-1|few|TRBJ1-2
TGCGCCAGCAGCTTGTGGAAGGAGGGGAACTATGGCTACACCTTC
CASSLWKEGNYGYTF
>NA|TRBV6-6|NA|TRBJ2-2
TGTGCCAGCAGTTACAGTCGGGGGGCACCCCAGGGGGAGCTGTTTTTT
CASSYSRGAPQGELFF